The 7 T cell receptor beta chains below all came from one sample that was sequenced in a study of shared clonotypes between healthy human individuals. Profiling relied on immunoSEQ multiplex PCR, and the TCRdb table lists in-frame clones only, not all of them. The data hold about 180,000 clones, with 85% to 95% observed a single time. The sequencing sample was made of naive CD4+ T cells sorted from blood. Subset given: CD45RA+ positively selected. The origin of the receptors is a woman in her 30s in good health.

This chain links TRBV7-2 with TRBJ2-7, with D hard to call. Germline V gene sequence: CDR1 SGHTA, CDR2 FQGNSA. V gave up 5 bases and J gave up 2 bases, with 13 bases separating them. The CDR3 is 14 residues long. CDR3 region: CASSPKNGPYEQYF. DNA of the CDR3: TGTGCCAGCAGCCCAAAAAATGGGCCCTACGAGCAGTACTTC.

The genes are TRBV28 and TRBJ1-2; unclear D gene. The ends were cut back, 10 bases at V and 8 bases at J, with 17 bases in the middle. The length of the CDR3 is 12 residues. CDR1 and CDR2 (germline): MDHEN, SYDVKM. The DNA for the CDR3 is TGTGCCATAAAAGCCCCCTCGGAAGGCTACACCTTC. It yields the protein CAIKAPSEGYTF.

The chain uses TRBV28 and TRBJ1-2; TRBD1 is a possible D gene (6 bases). Trimming removed 6 bases from V and 4 bases from J, with 24 bases in between. Germline assignment: CDR1 MDHEN and CDR2 SYDVKM. The CDR3 contains 17 residues. In DNA form, the CDR3 reads TGTGCCAGCAGCACCATCTCGACAGGCCTGTCCGTCTATGGCTACACCTTC. Its protein is CASSTISTGLSVYGYTF.

This chain uses TRBV10-3 with TRBJ1-4; D is unresolved. From germline, CDR1 is ENHRY and CDR2 SYGVKD. This CDR3 contains 13 residues. V lost 6 bases and J lost 5, with 10 bases in between. As DNA, the CDR3 is TGTGCCATCAGGGATGGACGGAATGAAAAACTGTTTTTT. This codes for CAIRDGRNEKLFF.

This chain connects TRBV2 to TRBJ1-2; D gene ambiguous. V lost 1 base and J lost 4, with 10 bases in between. This CDR3 contains 14 residues. The germline gives CDR1 SNHLY, CDR2 FYNNEI. The CDR3 DNA follows: TGTGCCAGCAGTGAAGAAGGAGCCAGCTATGGCTACACCTTC. Amino acids: CASSEEGASYGYTF.

The rearrangement links TRBV11-2 to TRBJ1-1; TRBD1 might be the D (5 bases). Germline CDR1 reads SGHAT; CDR2 reads FQNNGV. V lost 5 bases, J lost 4 bases, and 26 bases lay in between. CDR3 size: 18 residues. The CDR3 DNA reads TGTGCCAGCAGCGCACTACTCGGGACCGCTACCTGGGGCACTGAAGCTTTCTTT. Its translation: CASSALLGTATWGTEAFF.

The chain couples TRBV27 to TRBJ1-4, with TRBD1 as a possible D gene (5 bases). The length of the CDR3 is 15 residues. Trimming removed 5 bases from V and 8 bases from J, with 18 bases in between. In germline, CDR1 is MNHEY, CDR2 SMNVEV (reference sequence). The CDR3 DNA reads as TGTGCCAGCAGTCCACTCGGGACCCCTCTCGAAAAACTGTTTTTT. Its protein product is CASSPLGTPLEKLFF.